The entry below gives a single T cell receptor beta chain sequence along with its context. All of the isolated RNA was reverse transcribed, so expressed TCRB transcripts were sequenced. Method: immunoSEQ multiplex PCR; TCRdb's copy keeps in-frame clones and lacks some. The sample carries 900,000 or so clones, around a sixth recorded once. The sample is drawn from a study of beta chain features in type 1 diabetes. Germline loops: CDR1 SGHRS, CDR2 YFSETQ. V shed 1 base and J shed 2 bases, with 12 bases lying between them. The CDR3 extends over 16 amino acids. The sample was naive CD4+ T cells from blood. This clonotype was sampled from a young woman in good health. This chain connects TRBV5-1 to TRBJ2-2; tentative D call: TRBD2 (6 bases). CDR3 loop: CASSLYPGVNTGELFF. CDR3 nucleotides: TGCGCCAGCAGCTTGTATCCGGGAGTTAACACCGGGGAGCTGTTTTTT. Full variable domain (rest looked up from reference TRBV5-1 and TRBJ2-2): KAGVTQTPRYLIKTRGQQVTLSCSPISGHRSVSWYQQTPGQGLQFLFEYFSETQRNKGNFPGRFSGRQFSNSRSEMNVSTLELGDSALYLCASSLYPGVNTGELFFGEGSRLTVL.